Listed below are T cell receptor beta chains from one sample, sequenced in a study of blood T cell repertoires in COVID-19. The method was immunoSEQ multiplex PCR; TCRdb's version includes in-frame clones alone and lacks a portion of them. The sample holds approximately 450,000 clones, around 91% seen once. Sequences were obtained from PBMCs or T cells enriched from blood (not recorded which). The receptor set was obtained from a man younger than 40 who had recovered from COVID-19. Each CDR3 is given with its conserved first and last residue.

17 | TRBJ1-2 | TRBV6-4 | CASSDRAGQGANYGYTF
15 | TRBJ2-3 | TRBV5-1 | CASSRTSGRTDTQYF
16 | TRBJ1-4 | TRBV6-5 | CASSYGPPGQNEKLFF
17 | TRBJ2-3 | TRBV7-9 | CASSSGSLAGSRDTQYF
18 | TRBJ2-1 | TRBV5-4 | CASSPPGMVEPHYNEQFF
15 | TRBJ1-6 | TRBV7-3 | CASSLTAGSNSPLHF
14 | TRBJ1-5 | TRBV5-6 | CASSSGGNSQPQHF
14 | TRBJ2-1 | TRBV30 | CAWTGASGRWEQFF
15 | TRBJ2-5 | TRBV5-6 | CASIRGTSGTETQYF
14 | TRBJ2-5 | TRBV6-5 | CASRPYSQQETQYF
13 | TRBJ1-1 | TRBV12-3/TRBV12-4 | CASSFSGGTEAFF
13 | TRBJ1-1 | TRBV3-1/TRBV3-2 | CASSQVGGTEAFF
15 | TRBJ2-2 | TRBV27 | CASKGVAGDTGELFF
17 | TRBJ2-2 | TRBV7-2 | CASSLVGDRSNTGELFF
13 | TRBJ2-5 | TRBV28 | CASSPGGEETQYF
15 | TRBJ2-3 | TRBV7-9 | CASSPGTGSTDTQYF
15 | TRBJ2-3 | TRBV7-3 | CASSLVSGSRDTQYF
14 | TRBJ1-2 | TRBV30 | CAWTLLTASLGYTF
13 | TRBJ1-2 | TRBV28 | CASTGGRAYGYTF